This entry features one T cell receptor (beta chain) sequence. The sample belongs to a study of control samples from healthy donors and cancer patients. Libraries were prepared by immunoSEQ multiplex PCR; TCRdb keeps only in-frame clonotypes and omits some of them. The top ten hold around two fifths of the sample, which has 40,000 to 60,000 clones, roughly 90% seen once. The CDR3 loop spans 13 amino acids. V dropped 1 base and J dropped 0 bases, with 4 bases sitting between them. Per the germline V gene, CDR1 is MGHRA and CDR2 is YSYEKL. Sequenced: PBMCs. The rearrangement uses TRBV4-1 and TRBJ2-7; no clear D gene. This TCR came from a man aged 45-65 years with head and neck cancer. The CDR3 here is CASSQGGSYEQYF. DNA of the CDR3: TGCGCCAGCAGCCAAGGGGGCTCCTACGAGCAGTACTTC.